Below are 16 T cell receptor beta chains sequenced from a single sample in a study of T cell responses to AZD1222 COVID-19 vaccine (dated by TCRdb to the early 2020s). Library prep was done by the immunoSEQ multiplex PCR assay. Entries here come from immuneACCESS through TCRdb and include only in-frame sequences with V and J called. Some clones fail to appear in such tables; in the studies checked, an unresolved V gene covers under half of the shortfall, and the cause of the remainder is unknown. This sample has around 190,000 clones in its table, and 94% of those were observed once. Of the sample, 1.6% is held by the ten largest clones. The intended sense of this specimen's time point label: about 28 days (+/-7) after the second vaccine dose. The sample consisted of peripheral blood, taken 28 days after the second AZD1222 dose. The origin of the receptors is an adult who received the AZD1222 COVID-19 vaccine.

The V and J genes are TRBV9 and TRBJ1-3; no clear D. The CDR3 contains 12 residues. Germline lookup yields CDR1 SGDLS and CDR2 YYNGEE. Between the trimmed V and J ends, which lost 3 bases and 1 base, there was a span of 2 bases. The CDR3 bases are TGTGCCAGCAGCGCTTCTGGAAACACCATATATTTT. It specifies CASSASGNTIYF.

This chain joins TRBV5-1 and TRBJ2-2; TRBD1 matches 9 bases. The ends lost 4 bases at V and 4 bases at J; junction bases unmatched: 11. CDR1 SGHRS and CDR2 YFSETQ come from the germline V gene. The CDR3 is 17 amino acids. This CDR3 is CASSPTGTGSGTGELFF. In nucleotides, the CDR3 is TGCGCCAGCAGCCCGACCGGGACAGGGAGCGGCACCGGGGAGCTGTTTTTT.

The rearrangement joins TRBV10-1 to TRBJ2-1; the match to TRBD2 covers 8 bases. Per germline, CDR1 WNHNN and CDR2 SYGVQD (reference sequence). J was trimmed by 7 bases and V by 2 bases; bases with no gene match: 7. CDR3 length: 15 amino acids. CDR3 protein: CASSERGGTGNEQFF. The CDR3 DNA reads TGCGCCAGCAGTGAGCGGGGGGGGACTGGGAATGAGCAGTTCTTC.

This chain connects TRBV19 to TRBJ2-7, with 7 bases that match TRBD1. The CDR3 runs 14 residues. V dropped 1 base and J dropped 4; count of bases not matched to a gene: 4. Germline V gene sequence: CDR1 LNHDA, CDR2 SQIVND (reference sequence). CDR3 sequence: CASSIGGDSYEQYF. CDR3 DNA: TGTGCCAGTAGTATAGGAGGGGACAGTTACGAGCAGTACTTC.

The chain combines TRBV7-8 with TRBJ1-4; D is ambiguous. Deletions cut 4 bases from V and 0 bases from J, with 9 bases between. Per the germline V gene, CDR1 is SGHVS and CDR2 is FQNEAQ. The CDR3 has 15 amino acids. The CDR3 reads CASSSKLATNEKLFF. The CDR3 DNA sequence: TGTGCCAGCAGCTCAAAACTTGCAACTAATGAAAAACTGTTTTTT.

V gene TRBV5-1 combines with J gene TRBJ2-7; 9 bases map to TRBD2. V was pared by 5 bases and J by 2 bases, with 5 bases of the junction left unmatched. The CDR3 is 14 amino acids. Germline loops: CDR1 SGHRS, CDR2 YFSETQ. For the CDR3, the DNA is TGCGCCAGCAGTAGCCTAGCGGGAACCTACGAGCAGTACTTC. The encoded protein is CASSSLAGTYEQYF.

The chain has TRBV5-6 and TRBJ1-1, with 7 bases lining up with TRBD1. The germline CDR1 and CDR2 sequences are SGHDT and YYEEEE. This CDR3 comprises 13 residues. Trimming cost V 5 bases and J 7 bases; bases outside gene matches: 8. CDR3 residues: CASRMTGMGEAFF. The CDR3 coding sequence is TGTGCCAGCAGAATGACAGGGATGGGTGAAGCTTTCTTT.

The chain combines TRBV5-1 with TRBJ1-3; a weak D match, TRBD1 (6 bases). The CDR3 covers 16 residues. Germline V gives CDR1 SGHRS, CDR2 YFSETQ. V dropped 4 bases and J dropped 2 bases, with 16 bases sitting between them. The CDR3 loop reads CASSHKQGLTGNTIYF. The CDR3 nucleotides are TGCGCCAGCAGCCATAAACAGGGCTTAACTGGAAACACCATATATTTT.

V and J are TRBV27 and TRBJ1-6; 7 nucleotides line up with TRBD1. The CDR3 loop spans 15 amino acids. V lost 5 bases and J lost 6; bases outside the gene matches: 7. In germline, CDR1 is MNHEY, CDR2 SMNVEV (reference sequence). CDR3 residues: CASSITGQINSPLHF. The CDR3 bases are TGTGCCAGCAGTATCACGGGACAGATTAATTCACCCCTCCACTTT.

This clone was found once. The V gene is TRBV11-1, the J gene TRBJ2-7; 8 nucleotides agree with TRBD2. Germline CDR1 is SGHAT and CDR2 is FQDESV (reference sequence). The V segment lost 1 base and the J segment 2 bases; nucleotides outside the gene matches: 4. The CDR3 covers 15 residues. The CDR3 nucleotides are TGTGCCAGCAGCTTAGAGCGCGGGAGGCCCTACGAGCAGTACTTC. Encoded protein: CASSLERGRPYEQYF. The full variable domain, its missing parts supplied by reference TRBV11-1 and TRBJ2-7, is EAEVAQSPRYKITEKSQAVAFWCDPISGHATLYWYRQILGQGPELLVQFQDESVVDDSQLPKDRFSAERLKGVDSTLKIQPAELGDSAMYLCASSLERGRPYEQYFGPGTRLTVT.

The rearrangement joins TRBV11-3 to TRBJ1-2; D not resolved. Germline V gene lookup returns CDR1 SGHNT and CDR2 YENEEA. V was clipped by 2 bases and J by 0 bases, with 10 bases between them. This CDR3 comprises 15 residues. The CDR3 protein is CASSLTPGTNYGYTF. DNA of the CDR3: TGTGCCAGCAGCTTAACCCCGGGGACTAACTATGGCTACACCTTC.

The rearrangement uses TRBV18 and TRBJ1-2, with a tentative D call TRBD1 (6 bases). CDR1 is KGHSH, CDR2 LQKENI, per germline. Trimming pared 2 bases from V and 8 bases from J, leaving 21 bases between. CDR3 length: 16 amino acids. The CDR3 is CASSPALKPGARGYTF. The CDR3 DNA is TGTGCCAGCTCACCAGCCCTTAAGCCAGGGGCGCGGGGCTACACCTTC.

The chain joins TRBV28 to TRBJ2-5, with 7 bases fitting TRBD2. The CDR3 extends over 15 amino acids. CDR1 is MDHEN, CDR2 SYDVKM, per germline. Trimming took 3 bases from V and 4 from J; bases not matched to a gene: 8. The CDR3 here is CASSFGRELGETQYF. The CDR3 DNA is TGTGCCAGCAGTTTTGGGCGGGAGCTCGGAGAGACCCAGTACTTC.

This sequence joins TRBV5-1 and TRBJ1-1, with 9 bases fitting TRBD1. Germline lookup yields CDR1 SGHRS and CDR2 YFSETQ. CDR3 size: 13 residues. After removal of 3 bases from V and 4 bases from J, the junction contained 1 base not matched to a gene. CDR3 amino acids: CASSSTGGTEAFF. CDR3 sequence (DNA): TGCGCCAGCAGCTCGACAGGGGGCACTGAAGCTTTCTTT.

This clone has a single count. This chain uses TRBV20-1 with TRBJ2-5; D gene uncertain. V lost 3 bases and J lost 3, with 5 bases in between. CDR3 size: 11 residues. The germline V gene has CDR1 DFQATT and CDR2 SNEGSKA (reference sequence). CDR3 nucleotides: TGCAGTGCTAGTCGCGAAGAGACCCAGTACTTC. It specifies CSASREETQYF.

The V and J genes are TRBV21-1 and TRBJ1-1; the table names TRBD1, a call not compared with the DNA. TRBV21-1 is shown as a pseudogene. This CDR3 has 14 residues. CDR3 nucleotides: TGTGCCAGCAGCAGGTCCCAGGGGTACACTGAAGCTTTCTTT. Its translation is CASSRSQGYTEAFF.